These T cell receptor beta chains were read from a single sample in a study of read filtering for tumor transcriptome and immune sequencing. From the reads, TCRdb called clonotypes with MiXCR, one entry per CDR3 protein. The sample has about 30,000 distinct CDR3 sequences, approximately 18% seen once; the top ten hold roughly 17%. The specimen was a population of CD138-negative cells sorted from bone marrow. These receptors were obtained from a donor aged 40 or older with multiple myeloma. CDR3s include the opening cysteine and the closing phenylalanine or tryptophan. D genes are given only for firm matches. The size field is filled for only some rows; it gives once, few, many or a size class.

cdr3_nt cdr3_aa d_call v_call clone_size j_call
TGTGCCAGCAAGATGAACACTGAAGCTTTCTTT CASKMNTEAFF - TRBV2 many TRBJ1-1
TGTGCCAGCAGCTTGGAACTAGCGGTGTTAGATGAGCAGTTCTTC CASSLELAVLDEQFF TRBD2 TRBV5-5 many TRBJ2-1
TGTGCCAGCAGCCAAGGGGACTTCGGTAGGGGTGAGCAGTTCTTC CASSQGDFGRGEQFF - TRBV14 medium-sized TRBJ2-1
TGCAGTGCTAGGGGCGGGAGAAGCCAAGAGACCCAGTACTTC CSARGGRSQETQYF TRBD2 TRBV20-1 - TRBJ2-5
TGCAGCGTTGAATCTGGGCCGAACACTGAAGCTTTCTTT CSVESGPNTEAFF - TRBV29-1 many TRBJ1-1
TGCGCCAGCAGCTTAAAGCAGGGGCTGGAAGCTTTCTTT CASSLKQGLEAFF - TRBV5-1 many TRBJ1-1
TGTGCCAGCAGTTTAAGGGCAAGAGTGAACCCGAACACTGAAGCTTTCTTT CASSLRARVNPNTEAFF - TRBV12-3/TRBV12-4 many TRBJ1-1
TGTGCCAGCACCTTGGAGGGGATCAGCCGATCCGGGGCCAACGTCCTGACTTTC CASTLEGISRSGANVLTF - TRBV12-3/TRBV12-4 many TRBJ2-6
TGTGCCAGCTCATTACAGGGGGTCGGGGAGCAGTACTTC CASSLQGVGEQYF TRBD1 TRBV18 many TRBJ2-7
TGTGCCAGCAGTGAATTTGAAGTAACCTACAATGAGCAGTTCTTC CASSEFEVTYNEQFF - TRBV2 many TRBJ2-1
TGCAGCGTGGATGACACCGTCGGGACTGAAGCTTTCTTT CSVDDTVGTEAFF - TRBV29-1 many TRBJ1-1
TGTGCCAGCAGCAGAAAGAGCGCTTCAGCTATGAACACTGAAGCTTTCTTT CASSRKSASAMNTEAFF - TRBV21-1 many TRBJ1-1
TGTGCCAGCAGCCAAGAATCATGGGGGTACACAGGGAGCACTGAAGCTTTCTTT CASSQESWGYTGSTEAFF - TRBV3-1 many TRBJ1-1
TGTGCTAGCAGCTTGACAGTTCATAACTCTGGGGCCAACGTCCTGACTTTC CASSLTVHNSGANVLTF - TRBV7-9 - TRBJ2-6
TGCGCCAGCAGCTTACACAGAAGCACCGGGGAGCTGTTTTTT CASSLHRSTGELFF - TRBV5-1 many TRBJ2-2
TGCAGTGCTAGAGATCTGCTAGCGGGAGATTTTGGCACAGATACGCAGTATTTT CSARDLLAGDFGTDTQYF TRBD2 TRBV20-1 many TRBJ2-3
TGTGCCAGCAGCGTAGGATCAGCGGACCTCTACAATGAGCAGTTCTTC CASSVGSADLYNEQFF - TRBV9 many TRBJ2-1
TGCAGTGCTAAAACTAGCGGGAGTGTGAATGAGCAGTTCTTC CSAKTSGSVNEQFF TRBD2 TRBV20-1 many TRBJ2-1
TGTGCCAGCAGCTTAAATCAGGGGGCGATAGGAGATACGCAGTATTTT CASSLNQGAIGDTQYF TRBD1 TRBV7-3 - TRBJ2-3
TGCAGCGTTGAAGCGGTTAGCGGGACCTACAATGAGCAGTTCTTC CSVEAVSGTYNEQFF TRBD2 TRBV29-1 few TRBJ2-1